This T cell receptor beta chain was retrieved from a study of esophageal squamous cell carcinoma under preoperative chemotherapy. Looking at the study overall: Samples included peripheral blood T cells as well as tumor-infiltrating lymphocytes.

This clonotype appeared a single time. Using its own MiXCR run on the PCR reads, TCRdb lists one record per CDR3 protein. The sample lists fewer than 16,000 distinct CDR3 sequences; 60% were seen once. Noted time point: before preoperative PTX-NDP chemotherapy. V was trimmed by 1 base and J by 8 bases, leaving 12 bases between them. The germline V gene encodes CDR1 SGHVS and CDR2 FNYEAQ. CDR3 size: 14 residues. Sample collection was performed from a patient given preoperative chemotherapy. V usage is TRBV7-6 and J usage is TRBJ2-4; D perhaps matches TRBD1 (5 bases). This TCR was recovered from a human donor with esophageal squamous cell carcinoma. The donor label of this sample is uncertain. CDR3 sequence reads: CASSLEAGKDIQYF. CDR3 DNA: TGTGCCAGCAGCTTAGAAGCAGGGAAGGACATTCAGTACTTC.